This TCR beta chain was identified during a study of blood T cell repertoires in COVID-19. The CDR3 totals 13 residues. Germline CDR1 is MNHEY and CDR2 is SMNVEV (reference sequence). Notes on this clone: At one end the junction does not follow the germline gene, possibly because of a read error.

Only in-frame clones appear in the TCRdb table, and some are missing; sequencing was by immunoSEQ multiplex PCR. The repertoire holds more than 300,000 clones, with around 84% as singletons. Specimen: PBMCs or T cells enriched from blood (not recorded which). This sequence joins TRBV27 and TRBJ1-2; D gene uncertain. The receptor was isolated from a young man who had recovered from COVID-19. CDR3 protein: CASSLSGGNGYTF. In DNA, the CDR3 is TGTGCCAGCAGCTTATCGGGAGGGAATGGCTACACCTTC.